Listed below are T cell receptor beta chains from one sample, sequenced in a study of shared clonotypes between healthy human individuals. This table comes from immunoSEQ multiplex PCR, and its TCRdb copy is limited to in-frame clones, with some not included. The table lists approximately 650,000 clones, roughly 95% of them singletons. The sequenced sample consisted of naive CD8+ T cells sorted from blood. The receptors derive from a woman aged 30 to 39 in good health. CDR3s leave out the opening cysteine and the closing phenylalanine or tryptophan. The order of the fields is CDR3 protein, V gene, J gene.

ASSIPGQGGKNTEAF	TRBV19	TRBJ1-1
ATSRVRDQEEKLF	TRBV15	TRBJ1-4
ASSLGTPYEQY	TRBV14	TRBJ2-7
ASSVGDRGSYEQY	TRBV9	TRBJ2-7
ASSELEYNEQF	TRBV6-1	TRBJ2-1
ASSLGSLAPREQY	TRBV27	TRBJ2-7
ASSVSGGTGGTGELF	TRBV9	TRBJ2-2
ASSLIYRGSYEQY	TRBV5-1	TRBJ2-7
ASSALGTEAF	TRBV9	TRBJ1-1
ASSIVVAGGEQY	TRBV19	TRBJ2-7
ASSLEVGEQF	TRBV5-1	TRBJ2-1
ASSLGNEKLF	TRBV5-6	TRBJ1-4
ASSKGGGPDTQY	TRBV14	TRBJ2-3
ATSPENRPGEAF	TRBV15	TRBJ1-1
AWSAPRVGAYEQY	TRBV30	TRBJ2-7
ASSLVGQGYEQY	TRBV7-3	-
ASSAGQSYNEQF	TRBV6-4	TRBJ2-1
ASSLGRATYEQY	TRBV28	TRBJ2-7
ASNSGLAGELEQY	TRBV28	TRBJ2-7
ASSLGTGLAYEQY	TRBV5-4	TRBJ2-7
ASSPTESYTEAF	TRBV7-9	TRBJ1-1
ASSSPEERAGNTIY	TRBV28	TRBJ1-3
ASAPPGGYT	TRBV7-3	TRBJ1-2
ASSFGQTYEQY	TRBV5-1	-
ASSFSGDKQY	TRBV7-9	TRBJ2-5
ASSLNPDRGSYNEQF	TRBV27	TRBJ2-1
ASSLVAPGQGEYEQY	TRBV7-8	TRBJ2-7
AMLGTVVDEQF	TRBV7-9	TRBJ2-1
SVVTTTQNIQY	TRBV29-1	TRBJ2-4
ASSYSSSTDTQY	TRBV6-5	TRBJ2-3
ASSPSLAGGPWETQY	TRBV7-2	TRBJ2-5
ASSSYGLVVAEY	TRBV28	TRBJ2-5
ASSLFGTYEQY	TRBV28	TRBJ2-7
ASKAGTGTFYEQY	TRBV2	TRBJ2-7
ASSLGLAGVIPQETQY	TRBV5-4	TRBJ2-5
ASSFAGDTQY	TRBV7-9	TRBJ2-3
ASSHPFDYPGVWEQY	TRBV14	TRBJ2-7
ASSLNRGYEQY	TRBV27	TRBJ2-7
ASSPGTASTYEQY	TRBV9	TRBJ2-7
ASGGRRGDTQY	TRBV27	TRBJ2-3
ASSGFGTGRHNEQF	TRBV27	TRBJ2-1
ASSWSRTHSPNTEAF	TRBV5-8	TRBJ1-1
ASSLIPRQETQY	TRBV7-8	TRBJ2-5